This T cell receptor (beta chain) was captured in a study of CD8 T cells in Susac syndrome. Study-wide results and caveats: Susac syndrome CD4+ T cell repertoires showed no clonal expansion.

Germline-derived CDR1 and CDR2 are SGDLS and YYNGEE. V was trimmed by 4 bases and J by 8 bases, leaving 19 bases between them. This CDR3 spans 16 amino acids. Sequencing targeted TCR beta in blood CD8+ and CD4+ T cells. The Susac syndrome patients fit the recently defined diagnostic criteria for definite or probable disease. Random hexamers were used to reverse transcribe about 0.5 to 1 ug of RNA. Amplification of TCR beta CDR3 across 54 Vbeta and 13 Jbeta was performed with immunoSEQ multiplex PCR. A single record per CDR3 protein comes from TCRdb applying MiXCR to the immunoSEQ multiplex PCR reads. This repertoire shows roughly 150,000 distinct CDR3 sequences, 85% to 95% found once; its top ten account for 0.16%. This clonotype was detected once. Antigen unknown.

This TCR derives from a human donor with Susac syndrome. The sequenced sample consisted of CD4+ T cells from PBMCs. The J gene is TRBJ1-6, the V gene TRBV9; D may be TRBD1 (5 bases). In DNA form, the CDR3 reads TGTGCCAGCAGCCTAGGGTGGAACAGAGGGGATTCACCCCTCCACTTT. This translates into CASSLGWNRGDSPLHF.